This T cell receptor beta chain was recorded in a study of molecular identifiers for immune sequencing clone quantification. TCRdb used MiXCR to reprocess the PCR reads, holding one entry per CDR3 protein. Of nearly 650,000 distinct CDR3 sequences listed, 25% are singletons. Sequencing libraries of naive CD8 cells derived from about 20,000 to 1,000,000 sorted cells with 10%, 30% or 50% RNA. J gave up 5 bases and V 0 bases, and 11 bases lay outside the gene matches. This CDR3 has 17 residues. From germline, CDR1 is SGHVS and CDR2 FQNEAQ. The sequencing sample was made of naive CD8+ T cells from blood, with Jurkat cell RNA spiked in. The sample's subset: FACS-sorted CD8+CD4-CCR7+CD45RA+ naive T cells. This sequence originates from a human donor in good health. Some libraries in this study had Jurkat cell RNA spiked in. The genes are TRBV7-8 and TRBJ2-5; the match to TRBD1 covers 8 bases. The CDR3 here is CASSLASCDRGLETQYF. The CDR3 DNA reads as TGTGCCAGCAGCTTAGCGTCGTGTGACAGGGGCCTGGAGACCCAGTACTTC.